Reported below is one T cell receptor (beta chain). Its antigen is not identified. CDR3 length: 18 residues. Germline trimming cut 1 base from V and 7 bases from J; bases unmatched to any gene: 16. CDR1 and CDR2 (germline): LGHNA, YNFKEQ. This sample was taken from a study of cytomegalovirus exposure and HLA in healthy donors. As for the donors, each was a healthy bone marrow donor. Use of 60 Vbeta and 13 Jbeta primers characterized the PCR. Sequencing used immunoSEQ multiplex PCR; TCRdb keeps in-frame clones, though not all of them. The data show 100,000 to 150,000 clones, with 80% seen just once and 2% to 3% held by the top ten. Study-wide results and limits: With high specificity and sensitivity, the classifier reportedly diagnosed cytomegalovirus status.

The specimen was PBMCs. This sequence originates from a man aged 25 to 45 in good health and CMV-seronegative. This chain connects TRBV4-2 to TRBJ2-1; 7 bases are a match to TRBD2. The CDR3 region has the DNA TGTGCCAGCAGCCAAGCTAGGTCGGGAGGTGCCGAAGGGAATGAGCAGTTCTTC. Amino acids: CASSQARSGGAEGNEQFF.